This T cell receptor beta chain was sequenced during a study of siplizumab effects on memory and regulatory T cells. Study results and caveats: Siplizumab significantly decreased alloreactive sequences from unstimulated CD4+ memory cells. The study found naive T cells seemingly more diverse than memory cells and seemingly major alloresponse contributors.

Sequenced by immunoSEQ multiplex PCR; TCRdb stores in-frame clones only, minus some. The data hold 100,000 or so clones, with less than 95% observed a single time. Remarks on this clone: Antigen specificity is unknown.

CDR3 length: 14 residues. The material sequenced was Tregs sorted from blood. The receptor was isolated from a human donor in good health. The V gene is TRBV12-1, the J gene TRBJ1-1; the table names TRBD1, a call not compared with the DNA. TRBV12-1 is a known pseudogene. CDR3 loop: CASSPRSLYTEAFF. The CDR3 DNA reads as TGTGCCAGCAGCCCCCGCAGTTTGTACACTGAAGCTTTCTTT.